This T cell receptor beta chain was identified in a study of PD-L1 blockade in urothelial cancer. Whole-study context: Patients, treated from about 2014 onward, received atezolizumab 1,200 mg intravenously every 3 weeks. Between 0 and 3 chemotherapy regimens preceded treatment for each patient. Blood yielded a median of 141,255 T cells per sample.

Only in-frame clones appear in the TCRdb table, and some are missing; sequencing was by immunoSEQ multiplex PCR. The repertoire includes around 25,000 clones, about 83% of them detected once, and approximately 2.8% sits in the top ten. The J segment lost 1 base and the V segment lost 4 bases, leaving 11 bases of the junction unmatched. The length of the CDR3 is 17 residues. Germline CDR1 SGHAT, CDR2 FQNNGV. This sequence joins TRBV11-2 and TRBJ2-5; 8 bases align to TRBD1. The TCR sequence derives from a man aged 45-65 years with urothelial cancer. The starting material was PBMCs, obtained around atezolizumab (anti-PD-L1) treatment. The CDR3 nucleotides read TGTGCCAGCAGCTCTAGGGCCAGGCAGGGGGCCCAAGAGACCCAGTACTTC. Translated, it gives CASSSRARQGAQETQYF. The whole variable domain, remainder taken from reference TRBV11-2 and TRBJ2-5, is EAGVAQSPRYKIIEKRQSVAFWCNPISGHATLYWYQQILGQGPKLLIQFQNNGVVDDSQLPKDRFSAERLKGVDSTLKIQPAKLEDSAVYLCASSSRARQGAQETQYFGPGTRLLVL.